Presented here are 5 T cell receptor beta chains from one specimen sequenced in a study of cytomegalovirus exposure and HLA in healthy donors. PCR used 60 Vbeta primers and 13 Jbeta primers. The assay was immunoSEQ multiplex PCR, and TCRdb's table has in-frame clones only and misses some. This table has approximately 140,000 clones, roughly 69% appearing once. The specimen sequenced was PBMCs. The receptors derive from a human donor in good health.

The V and J genes are TRBV5-1 and TRBJ2-7; weak D call: TRBD1 (7 bases). The CDR3 is made up of 18 amino acids. V lost 4 bases, J lost 6 bases, and 29 bases lay in between. From germline, CDR1 is SGHRS and CDR2 YFSETQ. The CDR3 sequence is CASSPSWGVGGVIGEQYF. Written as DNA, the CDR3 is TGCGCCAGCAGCCCCTCCTGGGGGGTAGGGGGCGTGATCGGCGAGCAGTACTTC.

The rearrangement uses TRBV11-3 and TRBJ2-2; D gene uncertain. The ends were cut back, 1 base at V and 4 bases at J, with 10 bases in the middle. Germline CDR1 and CDR2: SGHNT and YENEEA. This CDR3 is 15 amino acids long. CDR3 loop: CASSLAGWSTGELFF. DNA of the CDR3: TGTGCCAGCAGCTTAGCTGGCTGGAGCACCGGGGAGCTGTTTTTT.

With respect to this clone: Distinct nucleotide sequences in the sample also encode this CDR3. The genes are TRBV11-2 and TRBJ1-1, with unresolved D. CDR1 and CDR2 (germline): SGHAT, FQNNGV. This CDR3 spans 15 amino acids. Trimming left V 5 bases short and J 0 bases short, with 13 bases between. In nucleotides, the CDR3 is TGTGCCAGCAGCCCCCCAACAGTGATGAACACTGAAGCTTTCTTT. Protein sequence: CASSPPTVMNTEAFF.

The chain joins TRBV7-3 to TRBJ2-1; D is ambiguous. Trimming took off 3 bases at V and 0 bases at J, with 9 bases between the two ends. The CDR3 extends over 15 amino acids. The germline gives CDR1 SGHTA, CDR2 FQGTGA. Written as DNA, the CDR3 is TGTGCCAGCAGCTTGATGGAGAGCTCCTACAATGAGCAGTTCTTC. Translation: CASSLMESSYNEQFF.

This clone was picked up a small number of times. V is TRBV2 and J is TRBJ2-1; possibly TRBD2 for D (6 bases). Germline V CDR1 and CDR2: SNHLY, FYNNEI. This CDR3 region has 16 residues. The ends were cut back, 4 bases at V and 6 bases at J, with 19 bases in the middle. In DNA form, the CDR3 reads TGTGCCAGCAGTGCCGGTTCAGGGAGGAGGAGCAATGAGCAGTTCTTC. This gives the protein CASSAGSGRRSNEQFF. The whole variable domain, filled in from reference TRBV2 and TRBJ2-1, reads EPEVTQTPSHQVTQMGQEVILRCVPISNHLYFYWYRQILGQKVEFLVSFYNNEISEKSEIFDDQFSVERPDGSNFTLKIRSTKLEDSAMYFCASSAGSGRRSNEQFFGPGTRLTVL.